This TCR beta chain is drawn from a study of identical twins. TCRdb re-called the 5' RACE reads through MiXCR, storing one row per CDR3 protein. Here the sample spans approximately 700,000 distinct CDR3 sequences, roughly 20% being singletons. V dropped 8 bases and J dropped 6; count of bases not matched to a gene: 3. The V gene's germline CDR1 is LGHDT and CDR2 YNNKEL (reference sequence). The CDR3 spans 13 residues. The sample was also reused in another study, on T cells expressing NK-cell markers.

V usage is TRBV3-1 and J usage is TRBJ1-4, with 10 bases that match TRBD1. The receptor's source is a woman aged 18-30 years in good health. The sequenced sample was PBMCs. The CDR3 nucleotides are TGTGCCAGCTCGGACAGGGGGGATGAAAAACTGTTTTTT. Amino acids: CASSDRGDEKLFF.